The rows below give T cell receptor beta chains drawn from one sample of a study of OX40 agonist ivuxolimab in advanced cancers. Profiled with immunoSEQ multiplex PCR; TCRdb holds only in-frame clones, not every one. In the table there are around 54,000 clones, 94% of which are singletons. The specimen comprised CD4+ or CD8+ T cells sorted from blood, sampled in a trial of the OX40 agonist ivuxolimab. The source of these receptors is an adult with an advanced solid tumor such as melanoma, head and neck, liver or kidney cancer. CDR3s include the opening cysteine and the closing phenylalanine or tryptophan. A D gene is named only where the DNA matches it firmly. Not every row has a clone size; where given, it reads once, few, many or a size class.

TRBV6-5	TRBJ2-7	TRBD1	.	TGTGCCAGCAGTCGGGACAGGGAAAGAGACGAGCAGTACTTC	CASSRDRERDEQYF
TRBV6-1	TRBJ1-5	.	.	TGTGCCACTTCCCTGGGGCCCCAGCATTTT	CATSLGPQHF
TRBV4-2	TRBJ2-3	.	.	TGTGCCAGCAGCCAAGACGGTGGGAGGAGCACAGATACGCAGTATTTT	CASSQDGGRSTDTQYF
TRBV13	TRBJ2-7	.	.	TGTGCCAGCAGCCGTGACAGGGAGGTCGACGAGCAGTACTTC	CASSRDREVDEQYF
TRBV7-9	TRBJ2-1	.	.	TGTGCCAGCAGCTTAGGTGGCGGCAATGAGCAGTTCTTC	CASSLGGGNEQFF
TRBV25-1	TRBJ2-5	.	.	TGTGCCAGCAGTGAATTGGGCCGGGAGACCCAGTACTTC	CASSELGRETQYF
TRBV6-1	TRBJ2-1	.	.	TGTGCCAGCAGTGAACTCGCCCTCTCTACGTGGAATGAGCAGTTCTTC	CASSELALSTWNEQFF
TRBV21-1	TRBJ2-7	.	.	TGTGCCAGCAGCAGGGGGGGGCTATCCTACGAGCAGTACTTC	CASSRGGLSYEQYF
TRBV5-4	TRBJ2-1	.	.	TGTGCCAGCAGCGCTGGACTGAGCGGCCCTGAGCAGTTCTTC	CASSAGLSGPEQFF
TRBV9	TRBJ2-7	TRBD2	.	TGTGCCAGCAGCGAGAGCGGGGGGGTTTGGAACGAGCAGTACTTC	CASSESGGVWNEQYF
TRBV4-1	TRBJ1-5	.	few	TGCGCCAGCAGCCAAGATCAAGGGAGCCGTCAGCCCCAGCATTTT	CASSQDQGSRQPQHF
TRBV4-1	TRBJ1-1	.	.	TGCGCCAGCAGCCAAGAGTGGACGGGGAACACTGAAGCTTTCTTT	CASSQEWTGNTEAFF
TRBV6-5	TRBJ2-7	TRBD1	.	TGTGCCAGCAGTTACAGACAGGGTGTGGGCGAGCAGTACTTC	CASSYRQGVGEQYF
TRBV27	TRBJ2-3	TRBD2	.	TGTGCCAGCAGTTTAAGCGGGAGGGGGACAGATACGCAGTATTTT	CASSLSGRGTDTQYF
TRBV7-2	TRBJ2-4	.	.	TGTGCCAGCAGTTTTCCGGGACACGACCCGATTCAGTACTTC	CASSFPGHDPIQYF
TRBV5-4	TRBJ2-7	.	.	TGTGCCAGCAGCTCTCGAAGTGGCGAGCAGTACTTC	CASSSRSGEQYF